A selection of T cell receptor beta chains follows, all from one sample in a study of T cell responses to AZD1222 COVID-19 vaccine. Sequencing used immunoSEQ multiplex PCR; TCRdb keeps in-frame clones, though not all of them. This table holds about 130,000 clones, 88% found once. The specimen comprised peripheral blood, sampled on day 0 of AZD1222 vaccination. These receptors all come from an adult in good health. Both conserved end residues are part of each CDR3. A D gene is named only where the DNA matches it firmly. Rows may omit the clone size; those that give it use once, few, many or a size class.

j_call clone_size d_call v_call cdr3_nt cdr3_aa
TRBJ1-2 - - TRBV6-1 TGTGCCAGCAGTGACAACCAGGGCCAGGGGGGCTACACCTTC CASSDNQGQGGYTF
TRBJ2-7 - - TRBV7-2 TGTGCCAGCAGACGGGGGGCTGACTACGAGCAGTACTTC CASRRGADYEQYF
TRBJ1-5 few - TRBV7-9 TGTGCCAGCAGCTTGCTCAGCAATGGGCCCCAGCATTTT CASSLLSNGPQHF
TRBJ1-6 - - TRBV30 TGTGCCTGCCCTCCTCGCCAGGGAATGGATAATTCACCCCTCCACTTT CACPPRQGMDNSPLHF
TRBJ2-7 once TRBD2 TRBV27 TGTGCCAGCAGGGCGGGGGGGGGCTCCTACGAGCAGTACTTC CASRAGGGSYEQYF
TRBJ1-2 - - TRBV20-1 TGCAGTGCTAGTAATCCGACATTGGGTTTAAAAGGCTACACCTTC CSASNPTLGLKGYTF
TRBJ2-1 - TRBD2 TRBV9 TGTGCCAGCAGCGTACGGAGCGGGGGGACCTACAATGAGCAGTTCTTC CASSVRSGGTYNEQFF
TRBJ2-7 - - TRBV7-8 TGTGCCAGCAGCTTAGGGGGCAGGGTGGAGCAGTACTTC CASSLGGRVEQYF
TRBJ2-5 - TRBD2 TRBV2 TGTGCCAGCACCCCCCCTAGCGGGGGGGCGGAGACCCAGTACTTC CASTPPSGGAETQYF
TRBJ1-5 - TRBD1 TRBV27 TGTGCCAGCAGCACCACCGGGACAGGGGGCACCCGTCGCAATCAGCCCCAGCATTTT CASSTTGTGGTRRNQPQHF
TRBJ2-7 - TRBD2 TRBV5-4 TGTGCCAGCAGCCCTGGCGGTAGCGGGGGATTTTACGAGCAGTACTTC CASSPGGSGGFYEQYF
TRBJ2-5 - TRBD1 TRBV5-1 TGCGCCAGCAGCTTACAGGGGGCAGAGACCCAGTACTTC CASSLQGAETQYF
TRBJ1-6 - - TRBV27 TGTGCCAGCAGTTTATTTAATTGGGGGGGCGAAAATTCACCCCTCCACTTT CASSLFNWGGENSPLHF
TRBJ2-2 once TRBD1 TRBV6-2/TRBV6-3 TGTGCCAGCAGTTACCGCCGGGACAGGGGTTTGGCCGGGGAGCTGTTTTTT CASSYRRDRGLAGELFF
TRBJ1-6 once TRBD1 TRBV24-1 TGTGCCACCAGTGGGGTACTTACAGGGGAGGGGTCACCCCTCCACTTT CATSGVLTGEGSPLHF
TRBJ1-5 - TRBD1 TRBV7-2 TGTGCCAGCAGCCCAGGGACAGGGGTTGCCCCTCAGCATTTT CASSPGTGVAPQHF
TRBJ2-3 few TRBD1 TRBV24-1 TGTGCCACCAGTGACCCCGTTCCGGGACAGGGGACAGATACGCAGTATTTT CATSDPVPGQGTDTQYF
TRBJ2-7 - TRBD2 TRBV11-2 TGTGCCAGCAGGTTAACGGGGGGTGGCTCCTACGAGCAGTACTTC CASRLTGGGSYEQYF
TRBJ1-6 - TRBD1 TRBV10-3 TGTGCCATCAGTGAGTCTATCGGGACCGGGACAGATAATTCACCCCTCCACTTT CAISESIGTGTDNSPLHF
TRBJ2-7 - - TRBV10-3 TGTGCCATCAGCCCGGACAGCTACGAGCAGTACTTC CAISPDSYEQYF
TRBJ2-1 - TRBD2 TRBV2 TGTGCCAGCAGTGTCCGGGGGGACCACAATGAGCAGTTCTTC CASSVRGDHNEQFF
TRBJ2-1 - TRBD2 TRBV5-5 TGTGCCAGCAGCTTGGAAGGTGGGAAGAGACTAGCGGGCTACAATGAGCAGTTCTTC CASSLEGGKRLAGYNEQFF
TRBJ1-1 - - TRBV10-1 TGCGCCAGCAGTGATCCAGCCAACACTGAAGCTTTCTTT CASSDPANTEAFF
TRBJ1-6 - - TRBV2 TGTGCCAGCAGTGAAGTAGGGCATTCACCCCTCCACTTT CASSEVGHSPLHF
TRBJ2-7 - TRBD2 TRBV3-1/TRBV3-2 TGTGCCAGCAGCCCTAGCGGGACGGCCTACGAGCAGTACTTC CASSPSGTAYEQYF
TRBJ2-5 - - TRBV5-4 TGTGCCAGCAGCTTAGGGGCAGAAGAGACCCAGTACTTC CASSLGAEETQYF
TRBJ1-4 - TRBD1 TRBV24-1 TGTGCCACCAGTGATGGGACAGGGCGGCGAGCCCCTAATGAAAAACTGTTTTTT CATSDGTGRRAPNEKLFF
TRBJ1-6 once TRBD1 TRBV19 TGTGCCAGTAGTCCGGGGGACAGTAATTCACCCCTCCACTTT CASSPGDSNSPLHF